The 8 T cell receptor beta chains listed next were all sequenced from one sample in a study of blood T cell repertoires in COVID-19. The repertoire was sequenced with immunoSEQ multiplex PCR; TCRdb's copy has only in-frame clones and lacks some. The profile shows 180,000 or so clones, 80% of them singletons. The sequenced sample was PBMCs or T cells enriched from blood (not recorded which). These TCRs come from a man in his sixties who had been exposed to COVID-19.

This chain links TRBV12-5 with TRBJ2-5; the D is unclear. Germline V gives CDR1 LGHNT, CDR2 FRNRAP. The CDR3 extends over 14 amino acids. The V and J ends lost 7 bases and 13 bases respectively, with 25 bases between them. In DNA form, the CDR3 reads TGTGCTAGTGCCCGATCGGCGTCCGGAGCCGCTCGGTACTTC. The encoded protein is CASARSASGAARYF. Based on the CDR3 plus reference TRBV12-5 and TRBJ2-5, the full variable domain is DARVTQTPRHKVTEMGQEVTMRCQPILGHNTVFWYRQTMMQGLELLAYFRNRAPLDDSGMPKDRFSAEMPDATLATLKIQPSEPRDSAVYFCASARSASGAARYFGPGTRLLVL.

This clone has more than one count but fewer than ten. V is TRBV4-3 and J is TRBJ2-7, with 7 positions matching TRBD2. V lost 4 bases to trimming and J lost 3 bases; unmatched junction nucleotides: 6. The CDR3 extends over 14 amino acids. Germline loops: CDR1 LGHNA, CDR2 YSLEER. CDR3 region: CASSLRGGYYEQYF. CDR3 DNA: TGCGCCAGCAGCCTGAGGGGAGGGTACTACGAGCAGTACTTC.

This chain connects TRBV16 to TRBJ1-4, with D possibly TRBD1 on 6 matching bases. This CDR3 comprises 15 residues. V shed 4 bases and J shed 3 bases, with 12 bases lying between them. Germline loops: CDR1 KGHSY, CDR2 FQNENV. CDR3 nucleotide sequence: TGTGCCAGCAGCCCTAGCAGGGGTCCTAATGAAAAACTGTTTTTT. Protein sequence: CASSPSRGPNEKLFF. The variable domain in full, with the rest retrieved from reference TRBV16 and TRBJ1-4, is GEEVAQTPKHLVRGEGQKAKLYCAPIKGHSYVFWYQQVLKNEFKFLISFQNENVFDETGMPKERFSAKCLPNSPCSLEIQATKLEDSAVYFCASSPSRGPNEKLFFGSGTQLSVL.

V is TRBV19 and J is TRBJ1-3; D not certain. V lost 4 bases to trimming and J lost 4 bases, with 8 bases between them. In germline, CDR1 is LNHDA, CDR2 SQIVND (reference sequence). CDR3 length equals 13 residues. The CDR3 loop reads CASSTTRGNTIYF. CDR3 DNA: TGTGCCAGTAGTACAACGAGGGGAAACACCATATATTTT.

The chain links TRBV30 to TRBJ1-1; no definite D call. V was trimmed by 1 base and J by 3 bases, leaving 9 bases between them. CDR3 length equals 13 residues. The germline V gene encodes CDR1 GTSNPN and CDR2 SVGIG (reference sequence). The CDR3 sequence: CAWSGVQDTEAFF. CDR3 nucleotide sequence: TGTGCCTGGAGTGGGGTTCAGGACACTGAAGCTTTCTTT.

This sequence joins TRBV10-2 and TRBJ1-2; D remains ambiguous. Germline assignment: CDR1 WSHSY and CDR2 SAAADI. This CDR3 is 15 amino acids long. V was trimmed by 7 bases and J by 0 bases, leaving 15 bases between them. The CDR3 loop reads CASTQETETNYGYTF. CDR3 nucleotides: TGCGCCAGCACTCAGGAAACAGAGACTAACTATGGCTACACCTTC.

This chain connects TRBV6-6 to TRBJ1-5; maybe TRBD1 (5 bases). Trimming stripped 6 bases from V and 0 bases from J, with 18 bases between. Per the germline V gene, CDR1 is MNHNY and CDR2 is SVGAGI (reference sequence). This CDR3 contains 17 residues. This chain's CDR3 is CASSRLQTAVSNQPQHF. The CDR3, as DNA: TGTGCCAGCAGCCGACTCCAGACAGCCGTTAGCAATCAGCCCCAGCATTTT.

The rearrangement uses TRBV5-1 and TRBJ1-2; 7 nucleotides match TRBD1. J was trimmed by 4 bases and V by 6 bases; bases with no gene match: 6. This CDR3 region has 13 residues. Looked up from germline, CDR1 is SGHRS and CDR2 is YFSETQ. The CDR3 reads CASKIAGGYGYTF. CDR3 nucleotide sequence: TGCGCCAGCAAGATAGCAGGGGGCTATGGCTACACCTTC.